The clone carrying this T cell receptor beta chain occurred a few times. Its cognate antigen is unknown. V shed 6 bases and J 8 bases; nucleotides not matched to a gene: 9. This CDR3 has 13 amino acids. Germline V CDR1 and CDR2: PRHDT, FYEKMQ (reference sequence). These data originate in a study of cytomegalovirus exposure and HLA in healthy donors. Overall study: Most genotyped donors, about four fifths of about 430, had Caucasian-associated genetic ancestry. Findings and caveats of the study: A later analysis found most CMV-associated TCR beta chains apparently HLA-restricted. When presence/absence was analysed, sequencing depth was taken to be roughly uniform across donors. In a later analysis, HLA-associated beta chains showed higher expansion and lower generation probabilities than comparable chains.

The PCR used 60 Vbeta and 13 Jbeta primers. Repertoires were generated with immunoSEQ multiplex PCR, while TCRdb's copy carries only in-frame clones and drops some. The data contain some 150,000 clones, roughly 85% of them singletons. The chain recombines TRBV13 with TRBJ1-2; 7 nucleotides match TRBD1. The sequence derives from a man aged 40-55 years in good health and CMV-seronegative. The specimen was PBMCs. The CDR3 region is CASSHRQGLGYTF. The CDR3 DNA follows: TGTGCCAGCAGTCACCGACAGGGCTTGGGCTACACCTTC.